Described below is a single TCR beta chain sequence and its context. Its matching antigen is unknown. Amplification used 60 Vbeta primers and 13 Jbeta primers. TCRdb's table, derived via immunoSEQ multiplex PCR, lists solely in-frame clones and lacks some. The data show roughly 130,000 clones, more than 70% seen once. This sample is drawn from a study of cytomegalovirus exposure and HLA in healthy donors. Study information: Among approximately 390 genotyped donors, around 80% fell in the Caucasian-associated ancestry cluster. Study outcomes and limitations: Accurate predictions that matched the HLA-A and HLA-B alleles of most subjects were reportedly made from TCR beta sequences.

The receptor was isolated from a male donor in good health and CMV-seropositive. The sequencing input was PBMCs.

CDR3 in DNA: TGTGCCAGCAGCTTGACTAGCGGCTACGAGCAGTACTTC. Encoded protein: CASSLTSGYEQYF. The chain combines TRBV14 with TRBJ2-7; 9 bases are a match to TRBD2. Unmatched junction bases numbered 2, after V lost 5 bases and J lost 3 bases. Germline V gene data show CDR1 as SGHDN and CDR2 as FVKESK. This CDR3 region has 13 residues.